This T cell receptor beta chain was profiled in a study of HIV-infected patients and healthy controls. Germline assignment: CDR1 GTSNPN and CDR2 SVGIG (reference sequence). The V gene end was trimmed by 1 base and the J gene end by 2 bases; junction bases not matched to a gene: 8. The CDR3 has 15 residues. This clonotype came up a few times. Whole blood was used without fractionation, so all unsorted peripheral T cells were included. Peripheral blood, roughly 2.4 ml, was drawn for RNA extraction. About 480 ng RNA was reverse transcribed with alpha and beta constant-region primers. Each of the alpha and beta chains got its own library through chain-specific third strand synthesis with indices. Each molecule carried a 12-nucleotide identifier made of two joined random hexamers added before amplification. TCRdb passed the 5' RACE reads through MiXCR, listing each CDR3 protein once. This table holds some 19,000 distinct CDR3 sequences, approximately 9% found once.

The rearrangement links TRBV30 to TRBJ2-7; the match to TRBD1 covers 7 bases. The clonotype comes from an adult in good health. The material sequenced was blood. The CDR3 reads CAWSETGYGTYEQYF. The CDR3 DNA is TGTGCCTGGAGTGAGACAGGGTATGGTACCTACGAGCAGTACTTC.